The clone carrying this T cell receptor (beta chain) was seen more than once but under ten times. The target antigen is unknown. This sample is drawn from a study of T cells in localized non-small cell lung cancer. The study, taken as a whole, reports: Compared with tumor, uninvolved adjacent lung displayed greater T cell clonality, ranking highest overall. The study linked higher blood T cell density to longer overall survival. The study detected a median roughly 61 of the top 100 tumor clones in adjacent lung. Sequencing, confined to only one tumor region, leaves heterogeneity possible.

Profiling relied on immunoSEQ multiplex PCR, and the TCRdb table lists in-frame clones only, not all of them. The table has 20,000 to 30,000 clones, less than 90% seen once. V lost 5 bases and J 2 bases, leaving 8 bases between the germline ends. This CDR3 has 13 amino acids. CDR1 is SGHRS, CDR2 YFSETQ, per germline. This rearrangement joins TRBV5-1 to TRBJ1-3, with D hard to call. This specimen consisted of peripheral blood, obtained before any cancer treatment. This TCR was recovered from a female donor over 55 with stage I lung adenocarcinoma. The CDR3 region is CASRDSTGNTIYF. The DNA of the CDR3 is TGCGCCAGCAGGGATTCCACTGGAAACACCATATATTTT.